These 30 T cell receptor beta chains were all obtained from the same sample, sequenced in a study of yellow fever vaccine responses in identical twins. TCRdb called the RT-PCR reads again in MiXCR, with one record for every CDR3 protein. The table has about 4,800 distinct CDR3 sequences, 65% to 90% seen once. Sequencing used T cells from blood (PBMCs), unsorted or a sorted subset (not recorded which), obtained before or after yellow fever vaccination (not recorded which). Receptors were obtained from a woman aged 18 to 35 who received the yellow fever vaccine.

Comments on this clonotype: Compared with germline, one end of the junction differs, possibly owing to a read error. The gene calls are TRBV19 and TRBJ2-1; TRBD2 matches 9 bases. Per the germline V gene, CDR1 is LNHDA and CDR2 is SQIVND (reference sequence). This CDR3 region has 14 residues. The CDR3 DNA reads as TGTGCCAGTAGGATAGCGGGAGTGAGGAATGAGCAGTTCTTC. This sequence encodes CASRIAGVRNEQFF. The full variable domain, in which reference TRBV19 and TRBJ2-1 provide the parts outside the CDR3, is DGGITQSPKYLFRKEGQNVTLSCEQNLNHDAMYWYRQDPGQGLRLIYYSQIVNDFQKGDIAEGYSVSREKKESFPLTVTSAQKNPTAFYLCASRIAGVRNEQFFGPGTRLTVL.

This chain connects TRBV29-1 to TRBJ1-5; no clear D gene. The CDR3 is 12 amino acids. The V gene's germline CDR1 is SQVTM and CDR2 ANQGSEA. Trimming took 5 bases from V and 6 from J, leaving 11 bases between them. The CDR3 DNA is TGCAGCGTTCGATCGGGAAGTCAGCCCCAGCATTTT. Its protein is CSVRSGSQPQHF.

The V gene is TRBV7-9, the J gene TRBJ1-2, with a weak D call TRBD1 (6 bases). Germline CDR1 reads SEHNR; CDR2 reads FQNEAQ (reference sequence). V gave up 10 bases and J gave up 4 bases, with 16 bases separating them. The CDR3 is 13 residues long. CDR3 sequence reads: CATDSGVLYGYTF. CDR3 nucleotides: TGTGCCACTGATTCAGGGGTTCTCTATGGCTACACCTTC. The full variable domain, in which reference TRBV7-9 and TRBJ1-2 provide the parts outside the CDR3, is DTGVSQNPRHKITKRGQNVTFRCDPISEHNRLYWYRQTLGQGPEFLTYFQNEAQLEKSRLLSDRFSAERPKGSFSTLEIQRTEQGDSAMYLCATDSGVLYGYTFGSGTRLTVV.

The V and J genes are TRBV29-1 and TRBJ2-5, with D possibly TRBD2 on 6 matching bases. CDR3 length: 12 amino acids. Trimming removed 6 bases from V and 2 bases from J, with 10 bases in between. CDR1 and CDR2 from the germline V gene are SQVTM and ANQGSEA. The CDR3 sequence: CSVAGGQETQYF. As DNA, the CDR3 is TGCAGCGTAGCGGGCGGACAAGAGACCCAGTACTTC.

This clonotype appeared a single time. The chain uses TRBV11-1 and TRBJ2-2, with D possibly TRBD2 on 5 matching bases. Germline loops: CDR1 SGHAT, CDR2 FQDESV (reference sequence). The CDR3 totals 17 residues. V was clipped by 1 base and J by 4 bases, with 16 bases between them. In DNA, the CDR3 is TGTGCCAGCAGCTTAGGGAGGACGGCCAGTGTCACCGGGGAGCTGTTTTTT. Its protein product is CASSLGRTASVTGELFF. Based on the CDR3 plus reference TRBV11-1 and TRBJ2-2, the full variable domain is EAEVAQSPRYKITEKSQAVAFWCDPISGHATLYWYRQILGQGPELLVQFQDESVVDDSQLPKDRFSAERLKGVDSTLKIQPAELGDSAMYLCASSLGRTASVTGELFFGEGSRLTVL.

The J gene is TRBJ2-2, the V gene TRBV5-1; D might be TRBD2 (6 bases). Trimming shortened V by 4 bases and J by 1 base, and 11 bases separated the two germline ends. There are 15 residues in the CDR3. CDR1 and CDR2 (germline): SGHRS, YFSETQ. CDR3 sequence reads: CASSRYSGNTGELFF. The CDR3 DNA sequence: TGCGCCAGCAGCCGTTATAGCGGGAACACCGGGGAGCTGTTTTTT.

This chain links TRBV11-2 with TRBJ1-1; D unclear. Germline CDR1 and CDR2: SGHAT and FQNNGV. V shed 4 bases and J shed 2 bases, with 11 bases lying between them. This CDR3 comprises 14 residues. CDR3 bases: TGTGCCAGCAGCTCCCGGGATTTTAACACTGAAGCTTTCTTT. Translating gives CASSSRDFNTEAFF.

The rearrangement uses TRBV6-5 and TRBJ1-2; no clear D gene. Trimming took off 4 bases at V and 4 bases at J, with 16 bases between the two ends. The germline gives CDR1 MNHEY, CDR2 SVGAGI. The CDR3 loop spans 15 amino acids. Here the CDR3 DNA reads TGTGCCAGCAGTTCAAAGGGTGCGGCGTTCTATGGCTACACCTTC. It translates to CASSSKGAAFYGYTF.

The V call is TRBV5-6, the J call TRBJ2-3; 9 bases are a match to TRBD2. CDR3 length: 16 amino acids. V shed 3 bases and J 3 bases; nucleotides not matched to a gene: 8. CDR1 is SGHDT, CDR2 YYEEEE, per germline. CDR3 nucleotides: TGTGCCAGCAGCTACGCAAGACTAGCGGTGACAGATACGCAGTATTTT. Translating it yields CASSYARLAVTDTQYF.

The chain joins TRBV29-1 to TRBJ2-7, with TRBD1 identical over 7 bases. Germline V gives CDR1 SQVTM, CDR2 ANQGSEA. V dropped 8 bases and J dropped 3; count of bases not matched to a gene: 7. The CDR3 runs 12 residues. The CDR3 is CSTRDSRYEQYF. Here the CDR3 DNA reads TGCAGCACACGGGACAGTCGCTACGAGCAGTACTTC.

The chain couples TRBV12-3 or TRBV12-4 to TRBJ2-7, with D unclear. The CDR3 loop spans 14 amino acids. V dropped 8 bases and J dropped 2 bases, with 16 bases sitting between them. The CDR3: CASVPGLGTYEQYF. The CDR3 DNA reads as TGTGCCAGCGTCCCGGGCTTAGGCACCTACGAGCAGTACTTC.

This clonotype was observed once. The chain employs TRBV19 and TRBJ1-2; 9 nucleotides line up with TRBD1. Germline V lookup: CDR1 LNHDA, CDR2 SQIVND (reference sequence). CDR3 length: 14 amino acids. Unmatched junction bases numbered 7, after V lost 5 bases and J lost 6 bases. The DNA for the CDR3 is TGTGCCAGTAGTGCCGGGACAGGGATTGATGGCTACACCTTC. The encoded protein is CASSAGTGIDGYTF.

The chain links TRBV12-3 or TRBV12-4 to TRBJ1-2, with 7 positions matching TRBD1. After removal of 5 bases from V and 7 bases from J, the junction contained 16 bases not matched to a gene. CDR3 size: 16 residues. Here the CDR3 reads CASSLVGGQPRGGYTF. DNA for the CDR3: TGTGCCAGCAGTCTTGTCGGGGGACAGCCGCGGGGTGGCTACACCTTC.

This chain links TRBV5-6 with TRBJ2-7, with D possibly matching TRBD2 (5 bases). This CDR3 comprises 14 residues. V gave up 4 bases and J gave up 1 base, with 12 bases separating them. Germline CDR1 reads SGHDT; CDR2 reads YYEEEE. The CDR3 loop reads CASSRTGISYEQYF. The DNA for the CDR3 is TGTGCCAGCAGCCGCACGGGAATTTCCTACGAGCAGTACTTC. The whole variable domain, filled in from reference TRBV5-6 and TRBJ2-7, reads DAGVTQSPTHLIKTRGQQVTLRCSPKSGHDTVSWYQQALGQGPQFIFQYYEEEERQRGNFPDRFSGHQFPNYSSELNVNALLLGDSALYLCASSRTGISYEQYFGPGTRLTVT.

The chain joins TRBV24-1 to TRBJ2-3; 8 nucleotides match TRBD1. Germline V gives CDR1 KGHDR, CDR2 SFDVKD. Trimming at V came to 9 bases and at J to 4 bases, leaving 5 bases not matched to a gene. This CDR3 is 13 amino acids long. The CDR3 nucleotides are TGTGCCACCGGACAGGGATCTTCAGATACGCAGTATTTT. Translating gives CATGQGSSDTQYF.

This clonotype was seen once. The J gene is TRBJ2-2, the V gene TRBV11-1, with unresolved D. With 8 bases removed from V and 2 bases from J, the gap between germline ends came to 12 bases. Germline assignment: CDR1 SGHAT and CDR2 FQDESV (reference sequence). The CDR3 length is 14 residues. The CDR3 loop reads CASGGPINTGELFF. CDR3 nucleotides: TGTGCCAGCGGCGGACCGATTAACACCGGGGAGCTGTTTTTT.

V and J are TRBV18 and TRBJ1-1; possibly TRBD1 for D (5 bases). Trimming took 4 bases from V and 2 from J, leaving 8 bases between them. Germline assignment: CDR1 KGHSH and CDR2 LQKENI. The CDR3 sequence is 13 residues long. The CDR3 sequence: CASSQDINTEAFF. As DNA, the CDR3 is TGTGCCAGCTCACAGGACATAAACACTGAAGCTTTCTTT.

V and J are TRBV7-2 and TRBJ2-7; a weak D match, TRBD1 (5 bases). CDR1 SGHTA and CDR2 FQGNSA come from the germline V gene. This CDR3 region has 13 residues. Trimming took 3 bases from V and 0 from J, leaving 6 bases between them. CDR3 bases: TGTGCCAGCAGCTTGGGGCTCTCCTACGAGCAGTACTTC. Its translation is CASSLGLSYEQYF. The variable domain in full, with the rest retrieved from reference TRBV7-2 and TRBJ2-7, is GAGVSQSPSNKVTEKGKDVELRCDPISGHTALYWYRQSLGQGLEFLIYFQGNSAPDKSGLPSDRFSAERTGGSVSTLTIQRTQQEDSAVYLCASSLGLSYEQYFGPGTRLTVT.

The rearrangement uses TRBV11-1 and TRBJ2-3; D uncertain. V was cut by 2 bases and J by 4 bases, with 4 bases left in between. CDR1 is SGHAT and CDR2 is FQDESV in the germline V gene (reference sequence). The CDR3 covers 12 residues. The CDR3 DNA reads TGTGCCAGCAGCTTAAACCCAGATACGCAGTATTTT. It yields the protein CASSLNPDTQYF.

The rearrangement uses TRBV11-2 and TRBJ2-7, with 8 bases lining up with TRBD1. J lost 1 base, V lost 0 bases, and 11 bases had no gene match. CDR1 is SGHAT and CDR2 is FQNNGV in the germline V gene. The CDR3 runs to 18 residues. The CDR3 loop reads CASSLDAGGGRTSYEQYF. The CDR3 bases are TGTGCCAGCAGCTTAGATGCAGGGGGCGGACGAACATCCTACGAGCAGTACTTC.

This clonotype came up once. The CDR3 sequence: CAISPGAGELFF. The CDR3 DNA is TGTGCCATCAGTCCAGGGGCCGGGGAGCTGTTTTTT. The chain couples TRBV10-3 to TRBJ2-2; D may be TRBD1 (6 bases). This CDR3 has 12 residues. V was clipped by 5 bases and J by 6 bases, with 7 bases between them. The V gene's germline CDR1 is ENHRY and CDR2 SYGVKD.

The V call is TRBV5-1, the J call TRBJ2-3; D is unresolved. V gave up 0 bases and J gave up 3 bases, with 8 bases separating them. The V gene's germline CDR1 is SGHRS and CDR2 YFSETQ. The CDR3 has 14 amino acids. The CDR3 region has the DNA TGCGCCAGCAGCTTGGTAGCTGGGACAGATACGCAGTATTTT. Its protein product is CASSLVAGTDTQYF.

The table lists this clonotype with a few counts. The chain links TRBV11-2 to TRBJ1-4; D is ambiguous. Deletions cut 4 bases from V and 3 bases from J, with 12 bases between. CDR1 is SGHAT, CDR2 FQNNGV, per germline. This CDR3 region has 15 residues. The CDR3 sequence is CASSWPGGSNEKLFF. DNA for the CDR3: TGTGCCAGCAGCTGGCCGGGCGGTTCTAATGAAAAACTGTTTTTT.

V and J are TRBV20-1 and TRBJ2-3, with D possibly TRBD2 on 7 matching bases. This CDR3 contains 14 residues. Trimming removed 7 bases at V and 2 bases at J, with 16 bases between. Germline loops: CDR1 DFQATT, CDR2 SNEGSKA (reference sequence). The CDR3 DNA sequence: TGCAGTGTATGGGGGGGCAGTCCCACAGATACGCAGTATTTT. Protein: CSVWGGSPTDTQYF.

The rearrangement uses TRBV6-1 and TRBJ2-1, with D possibly TRBD2 on 6 matching bases. V shed 4 bases and J shed 2 bases, with 6 bases lying between them. This CDR3 is 13 amino acids long. Germline V CDR1 and CDR2: MNHNS, SASEGT. CDR3 nucleotides: TGTGCCAGCAGTGCGGGAGCCTACAATGAGCAGTTCTTC. It translates to CASSAGAYNEQFF.

The chain links TRBV12-3 or TRBV12-4 to TRBJ2-7; D uncertain. The CDR3 has 13 amino acids. V was pared by 3 bases and J by 3 bases, with 9 bases between. The chain's CDR3 is CASSLGFNYEQYF. CDR3 DNA sequence: TGTGCCAGCAGTTTGGGGTTCAACTACGAGCAGTACTTC.

The chain uses TRBV10-3 and TRBJ2-3; 8 nucleotides align to TRBD2. The CDR3 extends over 15 amino acids. Per the germline V gene, CDR1 is ENHRY and CDR2 is SYGVKD. The V segment lost 4 bases and the J segment 6 bases; nucleotides outside the gene matches: 9. The CDR3 region is CAISGTSLLSDTQYF. The CDR3 DNA is TGTGCCATCAGTGGGACTAGCCTCCTGTCTGATACGCAGTATTTT.

The rearrangement links TRBV5-1 to TRBJ2-1, with 8 bases that match TRBD2. In germline, CDR1 is SGHRS, CDR2 YFSETQ. After removal of 0 bases from V and 0 bases from J, the junction contained 2 bases not matched to a gene. This CDR3 region has 16 residues. CDR3 coding DNA: TGCGCCAGCAGCTTGGCAGCGGGGGCCTCCTACAATGAGCAGTTCTTC. The encoded protein is CASSLAAGASYNEQFF.

The V call is TRBV7-6, the J call TRBJ1-1; D perhaps matches TRBD1 (6 bases). This CDR3 contains 14 residues. Looked up from germline, CDR1 is SGHVS and CDR2 is FNYEAQ. Deletions cut 5 bases from V and 0 bases from J, with 10 bases between. CDR3 sequence (DNA): TGTGCCAGCAGCCACGGACAGCTGAACACTGAAGCTTTCTTT. Its protein product is CASSHGQLNTEAFF.

This clonotype appeared once. V gene TRBV11-2 combines with J gene TRBJ2-7, with 13 bases fitting TRBD2. Germline V gene data show CDR1 as SGHAT and CDR2 as FQNNGV. With 5 bases clipped from V and 4 bases from J, the junction kept 5 bases outside the gene matches. The CDR3 has 15 residues. CDR3 amino acids: CASSPGTSGTYEQYF. The CDR3 nucleotides are TGTGCCAGCAGCCCAGGGACTAGCGGGACGTACGAGCAGTACTTC.